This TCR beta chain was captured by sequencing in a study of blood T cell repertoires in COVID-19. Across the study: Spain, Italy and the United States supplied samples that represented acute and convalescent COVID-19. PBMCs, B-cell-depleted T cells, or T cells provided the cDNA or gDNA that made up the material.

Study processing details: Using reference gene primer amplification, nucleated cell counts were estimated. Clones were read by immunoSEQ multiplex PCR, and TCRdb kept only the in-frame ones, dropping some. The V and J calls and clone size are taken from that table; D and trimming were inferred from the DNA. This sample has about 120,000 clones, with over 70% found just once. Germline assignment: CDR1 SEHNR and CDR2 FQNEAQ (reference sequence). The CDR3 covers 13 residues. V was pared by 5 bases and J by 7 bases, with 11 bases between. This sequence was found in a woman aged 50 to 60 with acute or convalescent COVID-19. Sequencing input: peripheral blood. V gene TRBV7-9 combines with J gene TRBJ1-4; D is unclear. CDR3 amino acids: CASSPDGGEKLFF. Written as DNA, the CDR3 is TGTGCCAGCAGCCCCGACGGAGGTGAAAAACTGTTTTTT.